This T cell receptor (beta chain) was sequenced in a study of T cells in Graves' hyperthyroidism and ophthalmopathy. Findings and caveats of the study: Using 13 V-J features, a model discriminated ophthalmopathy from stable hyperthyroidism.

It was RNA transcripts that yielded the amplified TCR beta CDR3 regions. A first-round RT-PCR of the TCR CDR3 used the HTBI primer set. TCRdb reprocessed the multiplex PCR reads via MiXCR and lists one record per CDR3 protein. The data show 350,000 to 400,000 distinct CDR3 sequences, approximately 19% seen once. Only a few counts were recorded for this clonotype. Its antigen is undetermined. A much larger clone differs from this one at a single base, so this may be a read error. This CDR3 has 17 residues. Germline V lookup: CDR1 SGHRS, CDR2 YFSETQ. This clonotype originated in a woman aged 18-30 years with Graves' hyperthyroidism. Sequencing was done on a sample of blood. This sequence joins TRBV5-1 and TRBJ1-2; no firm D call. DNA of the CDR3: TGCGCCAGCGGCTTGAGCGTTCCATCTAGAGTTGGCTATGGCTACACCTTC. Translation gives CASGLSVPSRVGYGYTF. The full variable domain, in which reference TRBV5-1 and TRBJ1-2 provide the parts outside the CDR3, is KAGVTQTPRYLIKTRGQQVTLSCSPISGHRSVSWYQQTPGQGLQFLFEYFSETQRNKGNFPGRFSGRQFSNSRSEMNVSTLELGDSALYLCASGLSVPSRVGYGYTFGSGTRLTVV.